The rows below give T cell receptor beta chains drawn from one sample of a study of blood T cells in healthy people across ages. TCRdb re-analysed the 5' RACE reads in MiXCR, keeping a single row per CDR3 protein. The data contain hundreds of thousands of distinct CDR3 sequences, around 42% of them singletons. Input material: blood. The receptors originated from a man aged 55 to 69 in good health. The CDR3 runs from the conserved cysteine through the conserved F or W. D genes are given only for firm matches. Only part of the rows carry a size: once, few, many, or a class if the clone is expanded.

V gene: TRBV20-1; J gene: TRBJ1-5; clone size: few; D gene: .; CDR3 protein: CSASLGNQPQHF; CDR3 DNA: TGCAGTGCTAGTTTGGGCAATCAGCCCCAGCATTTT
V gene: TRBV28; J gene: TRBJ2-5; clone size: once; D gene: .; CDR3 protein: CASSVARVGTQYF; CDR3 DNA: TGTGCCAGCAGTGTAGCTCGGGTGGGGACCCAGTACTTC
V gene: TRBV7-2; J gene: TRBJ2-1; clone size: few; D gene: TRBD2; CDR3 protein: CASSSQLAGGNEQFF; CDR3 DNA: TGTGCCAGCAGCTCACAACTAGCGGGGGGCAATGAGCAGTTCTTC
V gene: TRBV15; J gene: TRBJ1-4; clone size: once; D gene: .; CDR3 protein: CATSPRQPTNEKLFF; CDR3 DNA: TGTGCCACCAGCCCACGACAGCCAACTAATGAAAAACTGTTTTTT
V gene: TRBV9; J gene: TRBJ2-1; clone size: .; D gene: TRBD1; CDR3 protein: CASSPGGQAYYNEQFF; CDR3 DNA: TGTGCCAGCAGCCCTGGAGGACAGGCGTACTACAATGAGCAGTTCTTC
V gene: TRBV20-1; J gene: TRBJ2-7; clone size: many; D gene: TRBD2; CDR3 protein: CSATGGRNEQYF; CDR3 DNA: TGCAGTGCTACGGGGGGGAGGAACGAGCAGTACTTC
V gene: TRBV5-1; J gene: TRBJ2-3; clone size: .; D gene: TRBD2; CDR3 protein: CASSLERWSGGDADTQYF; CDR3 DNA: TGCGCCAGCAGCTTGGAGCGATGGAGCGGGGGGGATGCAGATACGCAGTATTTT
V gene: TRBV18; J gene: TRBJ2-7; clone size: .; D gene: TRBD1; CDR3 protein: CASSHRDRGSYEQYF; CDR3 DNA: TGTGCCAGCTCACACCGGGACAGGGGTTCCTACGAGCAGTACTTC
V gene: TRBV19; J gene: TRBJ2-1; clone size: .; D gene: .; CDR3 protein: CASTITGGGPSYNEQFF; CDR3 DNA: TGTGCCAGTACCATTACAGGTGGGGGTCCTTCATACAATGAGCAGTTCTTC
V gene: TRBV11-2; J gene: TRBJ1-1; clone size: .; D gene: .; CDR3 protein: CASSPSGVLANTEAFF; CDR3 DNA: TGTGCCAGCAGCCCGTCTGGGGTCTTAGCGAACACTGAAGCTTTCTTT
V gene: TRBV5-8; J gene: TRBJ2-5; clone size: once; D gene: .; CDR3 protein: CASSLGRARSQETQYF; CDR3 DNA: TGTGCCAGCAGCTTGGGACGGGCGCGGTCCCAAGAGACCCAGTACTTC
V gene: TRBV5-6; J gene: TRBJ2-1; clone size: .; D gene: TRBD2; CDR3 protein: CASSLRLAGAYNEQFF; CDR3 DNA: TGTGCCAGCAGCCTTCGACTAGCGGGGGCCTACAATGAGCAGTTCTTC
V gene: TRBV7-9; J gene: TRBJ2-7; clone size: .; D gene: .; CDR3 protein: CASSLGRRVYEQYF; CDR3 DNA: TGTGCCAGCAGCTTAGGCAGACGTGTCTACGAGCAGTACTTC